These T cell receptor beta chains were read from a single sample in a study of T cells in Graves' hyperthyroidism and ophthalmopathy. TCRdb recomputed calls from the multiplex PCR reads with MiXCR, one row per CDR3 protein. The table includes about 740,000 distinct CDR3 sequences, around 13% detected once. Source material: blood. Every receptor here comes from a woman aged 18 to 35 with Graves' hyperthyroidism. The CDR3 runs from the conserved cysteine through the conserved F or W. The order of the fields is V gene, J gene, CDR3 length, CDR3 protein.

>TRBV11-2|TRBJ2-3|15
CASRFSGRTTDTQYF
>TRBV20-1|TRBJ2-1|14
CSAERQISYNEQFF
>TRBV19|TRBJ2-7|18
CASSKNWGATRIPDEQYF
>TRBV25-1|TRBJ2-7|15
CATLGGHRSSYEQYF
>TRBV3-1|TRBJ1-2|15
CASSQGTGENYGYTF
>TRBV18|TRBJ1-1|11
CASSLRSEAFF
>TRBV20-1|TRBJ1-2|10
CSAGGVGNTF
>TRBV20-1|TRBJ2-1|16
CSARVVREGINNEQFF
>TRBV30|TRBJ1-2|14
CAWNPQDRGHGYTF
>TRBV29-1|TRBJ2-3|16
CSVERQAAEWTDTQYF
>TRBV14|TRBJ1-2|15
CASSQDRGSYYGYTF
>TRBV27|TRBJ2-2|16
CASSLLAGGPNGELFF
>TRBV3-1|TRBJ2-7|15
CASSPGPSGTYEQYF
>TRBV19|TRBJ2-2|17
CASRRRGLAANTGELFF
>TRBV30|TRBJ1-2|15
CAWSARQGGNYGYTF
>TRBV9|TRBJ1-1|15
CASSVAPGLNTEAFF
>TRBV5-6|TRBJ2-1|16
CASSLIRALAGVAQFF
>TRBV6-2/TRBV6-3|TRBJ2-7|18
CASSYSFWTTRGTYEQYF
>TRBV6-1|TRBJ2-5|15
CASSTDRGRAETQYF
>TRBV7-9|TRBJ1-1|14
CASRPDREYTEAFF
>TRBV28|TRBJ1-1|19
CASSLGGFRRTLMNTEAFF
>TRBV24-1|TRBJ2-1|14
CATSDSGPNNEQFF
>TRBV6-2/TRBV6-3|TRBJ2-7|12
CASRTLGYEQYF
>TRBV7-9|TRBJ2-3|15
CASSPLGGPTDTQYF
>TRBV29-1|TRBJ2-3|13
CSVAAGSTDTQYF
>TRBV6-2/TRBV6-3|TRBJ2-7|13
CASSPPRGTGLYF
>TRBV7-9|TRBJ2-3|12
CASGQSERTQYF
>TRBV2|TRBJ1-2|12
CASSNGFIGYTF